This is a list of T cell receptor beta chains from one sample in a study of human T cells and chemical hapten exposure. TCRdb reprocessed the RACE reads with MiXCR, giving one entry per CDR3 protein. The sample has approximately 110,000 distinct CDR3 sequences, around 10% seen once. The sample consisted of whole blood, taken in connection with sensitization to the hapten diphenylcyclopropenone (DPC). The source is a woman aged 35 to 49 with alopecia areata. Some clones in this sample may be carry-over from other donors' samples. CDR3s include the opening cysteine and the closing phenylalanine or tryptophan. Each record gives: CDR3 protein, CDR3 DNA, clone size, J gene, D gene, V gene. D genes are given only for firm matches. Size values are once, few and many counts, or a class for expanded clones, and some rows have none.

CDR3: CASSPTSVETQYF
DNA: TGTGCCAGCAGCCCTACTAGTGTTGAGACCCAGTACTTC
size: many
J: TRBJ2-5
D: .
V: TRBV7-9

CDR3: CASSLFARIHSGANVLTF
DNA: TGTGCCAGCAGCTTGTTCGCCAGGATCCACTCTGGGGCCAACGTCCTGACTTTC
size: few
J: TRBJ2-6
D: .
V: TRBV5-4

CDR3: CASSFPPRVGTYNEQFF
DNA: TGTGCCAGCAGCTTTCCCCCTCGGGTGGGGACCTACAATGAGCAGTTCTTC
size: few
J: TRBJ2-1
D: .
V: TRBV5-4

CDR3: CASSLMQGAGNTEAFF
DNA: TGTGCCAGCAGCTTAATGCAGGGGGCTGGGAACACTGAAGCTTTCTTT
size: few
J: TRBJ1-1
D: TRBD1
V: TRBV7-8

CDR3: CASSSPSGLAGGLLDTQYF
DNA: TGTGCCAGCAGTTCCCCGTCGGGTTTAGCGGGAGGGCTCCTAGATACGCAGTATTTT
size: few
J: TRBJ2-3
D: TRBD2
V: TRBV28

CDR3: CASSSFGSELQFF
DNA: TGTGCCAGCAGTTCCTTCGGTAGCGAGCTGCAGTTCTTC
size: many
J: TRBJ2-1
D: .
V: TRBV12-3/TRBV12-4

CDR3: CASSLQGGPDTQYF
DNA: TGTGCCAGCAGCTTGCAGGGCGGGCCCGATACGCAGTATTTT
size: .
J: TRBJ2-3
D: .
V: TRBV7-2

CDR3: CSAQTTFNEQFF
DNA: TGCAGCGCCCAAACTACATTCAATGAGCAGTTCTTC
size: .
J: TRBJ2-1
D: .
V: TRBV29-1

CDR3: CASSLTSGKYNEQFF
DNA: TGTGCCAGCAGCCTGACTAGCGGGAAATACAATGAGCAGTTCTTC
size: many
J: TRBJ2-1
D: TRBD2
V: TRBV7-2

CDR3: CASSQPGLPGTGELFF
DNA: TGTGCCAGCAGCCAACCCGGACTACCCGGCACCGGGGAGCTGTTTTTT
size: .
J: TRBJ2-2
D: .
V: TRBV14

CDR3: CASSLDQAKETQYF
DNA: TGTGCCAGCAGCTTAGACCAGGCCAAAGAGACCCAGTACTTC
size: .
J: TRBJ2-5
D: .
V: TRBV13

CDR3: CASSSGTPDEKLFF
DNA: TGTGCCAGCAGTTCCGGGACACCCGATGAAAAACTGTTTTTT
size: few
J: TRBJ1-4
D: .
V: TRBV28

CDR3: CASIYPGHTTEAFF
DNA: TGTGCCAGCATTTACCCGGGACATACCACTGAAGCTTTCTTT
size: many
J: TRBJ1-1
D: .
V: TRBV6-2/TRBV6-3

CDR3: CASSLAGDGTYTEAFF
DNA: TGTGCCAGCAGCTTAGCGGGGGACGGTACCTACACTGAAGCTTTCTTT
size: many
J: TRBJ1-1
D: .
V: TRBV7-2

CDR3: CASSPGRGNQPQHF
DNA: TGTGCCAGCAGCCCGGGGAGAGGCAATCAGCCCCAGCATTTT
size: many
J: TRBJ1-5
D: .
V: TRBV11-2

CDR3: CASRAMNTEAFF
DNA: TGTGCCAGCAGGGCTATGAACACTGAAGCTTTCTTT
size: many
J: TRBJ1-1
D: .
V: TRBV6-1

CDR3: CASTERTGSKLFF
DNA: TGTGCCAGCACCGAAAGAACCGGGAGTAAACTGTTTTTT
size: few
J: TRBJ1-4
D: .
V: TRBV7-2

CDR3: CSAGDREQFF
DNA: TGCAGTGCTGGCGATAGGGAGCAGTTCTTC
size: .
J: TRBJ2-1
D: .
V: TRBV20-1

CDR3: CASGQPGQAHGYTF
DNA: TGTGCTAGTGGTCAACCGGGACAGGCACATGGCTACACCTTC
size: medium-sized
J: TRBJ1-2
D: TRBD1
V: TRBV12-5

CDR3: CASSQAGGSYNEQFF
DNA: TGTGCCAGCAGCCAAGCCGGGGGATCCTACAATGAGCAGTTCTTC
size: few
J: TRBJ2-1
D: .
V: TRBV3-2

CDR3: CASRTGSNTGELFF
DNA: TGTGCCAGCAGGACAGGGAGCAACACCGGGGAGCTGTTTTTT
size: many
J: TRBJ2-2
D: TRBD1
V: TRBV11-2

CDR3: CASSLLGATEAFF
DNA: TGTGCCAGCAGTTTATTGGGGGCCACTGAAGCTTTCTTT
size: few
J: TRBJ1-1
D: .
V: TRBV12-3/TRBV12-4

CDR3: CASSLRERGHQETQYF
DNA: TGTGCCAGCAGCCTCAGAGAGCGGGGGCACCAAGAGACCCAGTACTTC
size: .
J: TRBJ2-5
D: TRBD2
V: TRBV6-5

CDR3: CASSLTGGYAEAFF
DNA: TGTGCCAGCAGTCTTACAGGGGGCTACGCTGAAGCTTTCTTT
size: .
J: TRBJ1-1
D: TRBD1
V: TRBV27

CDR3: CASSLASGSEQYF
DNA: TGTGCCAGCAGCTTAGCGTCCGGGTCCGAGCAGTACTTC
size: .
J: TRBJ2-7
D: .
V: TRBV7-2

CDR3: CASSPDTVEVYEQYF
DNA: TGTGCCAGCAGTCCCGACACCGTAGAGGTCTACGAGCAGTACTTC
size: many
J: TRBJ2-7
D: .
V: TRBV2

CDR3: CAISRQSTDTQYF
DNA: TGTGCCATCAGCCGACAGTCTACAGATACGCAGTATTTT
size: many
J: TRBJ2-3
D: .
V: TRBV10-3

CDR3: CSARDPPTEAFF
DNA: TGCAGTGCTAGAGATCCCCCCACTGAAGCTTTCTTT
size: few
J: TRBJ1-1
D: .
V: TRBV20-1

CDR3: CSAPTLGGSDEQYF
DNA: TGCAGTGCCCCGACCCTCGGGGGTTCAGACGAGCAGTACTTC
size: many
J: TRBJ2-7
D: .
V: TRBV20-1

CDR3: CASSPDSGGFSYNSPLHF
DNA: TGTGCCAGCAGCCCAGACTCGGGAGGCTTCTCCTATAATTCACCCCTCCACTTT
size: many
J: TRBJ1-6
D: .
V: TRBV7-2

CDR3: CASGGQVYEQYF
DNA: TGTGCCAGCGGAGGGCAAGTCTACGAGCAGTACTTC
size: .
J: TRBJ2-7
D: .
V: TRBV11-2

CDR3: CSVGEPRGSYEQYF
DNA: TGCAGCGTCGGAGAACCCAGGGGCTCCTACGAGCAGTACTTC
size: few
J: TRBJ2-7
D: .
V: TRBV29-1